The 20 T cell receptor beta chains below were found in one sample sequenced in a study of T cell changes during pregnancy in multiple sclerosis. The protocol was immunoSEQ multiplex PCR, while the TCRdb copy is restricted to in-frame clones and leaves out a portion. The sample shows about 59,000 clones, approximately 94% of them seen only once. This material consisted of CD8+ T cells from peripheral blood mononuclear cells, taken after pregnancy. Every receptor here comes from a female donor with multiple sclerosis, enrolled in a pregnancy study.

The V gene is TRBV28, the J gene TRBJ1-1; D is perhaps TRBD1 (6 bases). Germline V lookup: CDR1 MDHEN, CDR2 SYDVKM. Between the trimmed V and J ends, which lost 6 bases and 7 bases, there was a span of 21 bases. This CDR3 spans 15 amino acids. The CDR3 region is CASSPHRQASREAFF. CDR3 DNA sequence: TGTGCCAGCAGCCCCCACCGACAGGCGTCTCGTGAAGCTTTCTTT.

This clone is a singleton in its sample. V is TRBV9 and J is TRBJ2-7, with a weak D call TRBD1 (7 bases). This CDR3 has 14 amino acids. CDR1 is SGDLS and CDR2 is YYNGEE in the germline V gene. Between the trimmed V and J ends, which lost 4 bases and 6 bases, there was a span of 17 bases. CDR3 sequence reads: CASSPRRQGGEQYF. CDR3 coding DNA: TGTGCCAGCAGCCCTCGCCGGCAGGGGGGCGAGCAGTACTTC.

V is TRBV4-1 and J is TRBJ2-1, with TRBD2 identical over 8 bases. This CDR3 has 15 amino acids. The V gene's germline CDR1 is MGHRA and CDR2 YSYEKL. The V segment lost 2 bases and the J segment 8 bases; nucleotides outside the gene matches: 8. CDR3 DNA sequence: TGCGCCAGCAGCCAACAAGCGGGGGCCCTAGATGAGCAGTTCTTC. As protein: CASSQQAGALDEQFF.

The chain couples TRBV19 to TRBJ2-5, with 8 bases fitting TRBD2. The germline gives CDR1 LNHDA, CDR2 SQIVND (reference sequence). V dropped 3 bases and J dropped 2; count of bases not matched to a gene: 20. The CDR3 contains 20 residues. The CDR3 is CASSIRGGRVMGGPQETQYF. The CDR3 bases are TGTGCCAGTAGTATCCGGGGGGGTCGGGTGATGGGTGGACCGCAAGAGACCCAGTACTTC.

This clone was seen just once. V is TRBV19 and J is TRBJ2-7; 9 bases line up with TRBD1. This CDR3 contains 15 residues. Germline V gene sequence: CDR1 LNHDA, CDR2 SQIVND (reference sequence). The V gene end was trimmed by 4 bases and the J gene end by 3 bases; junction bases not matched to a gene: 7. The CDR3 protein is CASSTGQGFHYEQYF. CDR3 DNA sequence: TGTGCCAGTAGTACGGGACAGGGTTTCCACTACGAGCAGTACTTC.

The gene calls are TRBV7-9 and TRBJ2-5; a weak D match, TRBD2 (5 bases). CDR1 is SEHNR and CDR2 is FQNEAQ in the germline V gene (reference sequence). The CDR3 consists of 14 residues. Trimming cost V 1 base and J 4 bases, with 10 bases left between them. Here the CDR3 DNA reads TGTGCCAGCAGCTTAGTAGGACGGGGAGAGACCCAGTACTTC. Translating gives CASSLVGRGETQYF.

This rearrangement joins TRBV9 to TRBJ2-7; 8 bases line up with TRBD1. V was pared by 3 bases and J by 6 bases, with 5 bases of the junction left unmatched. The CDR3 consists of 13 residues. The V gene's germline CDR1 is SGDLS and CDR2 YYNGEE. The CDR3 protein is CASSAMTGVEQYF. The CDR3 DNA reads TGTGCCAGCAGCGCAATGACAGGGGTCGAGCAGTACTTC. Full variable domain (missing parts from reference TRBV9 and TRBJ2-7): DSGVTQTPKHLITATGQRVTLRCSPRSGDLSVYWYQQSLDQGLQFLIQYYNGEERAKGNILERFSAQQFPDLHSELNLSSLELGDSALYFCASSAMTGVEQYFGPGTRLTVT.

The chain carries TRBV4-1 and TRBJ1-1; the match to TRBD1 covers 7 bases. The junction had 13 bases not matched to a gene; V was cut back by 3 bases and J by 0 bases. Germline-derived CDR1 and CDR2 are MGHRA and YSYEKL. The CDR3 totals 18 residues. CDR3 coding DNA: TGCGCCAGCAGCCAGCTAACAGGGGCCCCCCTCATGAACACTGAAGCTTTCTTT. It translates to CASSQLTGAPLMNTEAFF.

The chain is built from TRBV5-4 and TRBJ2-1; 7 nucleotides align to TRBD2. The germline V gene has CDR1 SGHNT and CDR2 YYREEE (reference sequence). Unmatched junction bases numbered 11, after V lost 4 bases and J lost 7 bases. CDR3 length: 15 amino acids. CDR3 in amino acids: CASSPPSGLMNEQFF. Written as DNA, the CDR3 is TGTGCCAGCAGCCCCCCTAGCGGATTGATGAATGAGCAGTTCTTC.

The rearrangement uses TRBV6-5 and TRBJ2-2, with 8 positions matching TRBD1. CDR3 size: 16 residues. V trimming: 0 bases; J trimming: 2 bases; junction bases outside the gene matches: 2. The germline CDR1 and CDR2 sequences are MNHEY and SVGAGI. The CDR3 nucleotides are TGTGCCAGCAGTTACTCTACAGGGGGAAACACCGGGGAGCTGTTTTTT. Its translation is CASSYSTGGNTGELFF.

The gene calls are TRBV6-1 and TRBJ2-7, with 9 bases lining up with TRBD1. The J segment lost 1 base and the V segment lost 5 bases, leaving 3 bases of the junction unmatched. Germline loops: CDR1 MNHNS, CDR2 SASEGT. This CDR3 spans 14 amino acids. In DNA, the CDR3 is TGTGCCAGCAGTCCACAGGGGGCGTCCTACGAGCAGTACTTC. Protein sequence: CASSPQGASYEQYF.

V gene TRBV27 combines with J gene TRBJ2-3, with a tentative D call TRBD2 (6 bases). This CDR3 is built from 14 residues. The V gene lost 3 bases and the J gene lost 2 bases, with 9 bases spanning the gap. The germline V gene encodes CDR1 MNHEY and CDR2 SMNVEV (reference sequence). The CDR3 protein is CASSFSGVTDTQYF. The CDR3, as DNA: TGTGCCAGCAGTTTCTCGGGGGTCACAGATACGCAGTATTTT.

The V gene is TRBV4-1, the J gene TRBJ1-5; D possibly corresponds to TRBD1 (5 bases). Germline assignment: CDR1 MGHRA and CDR2 YSYEKL. The CDR3 runs 13 residues. Trimming pared 4 bases from V and 7 bases from J, leaving 11 bases between. The CDR3 is CASSLAGGQPQHF. CDR3 in DNA: TGCGCCAGCAGCCTGGCTGGGGGGCAGCCCCAGCATTTT.

This rearrangement joins TRBV4-1 to TRBJ1-2, with 8 bases identical to TRBD1. The CDR3 runs 15 residues. V shed 5 bases, J shed 2 bases, and the junction held 7 bases outside the gene matches. Germline loops: CDR1 MGHRA, CDR2 YSYEKL. Here the CDR3 DNA reads TGCGCCAGCAGCGTTCGGACAGGGCAGAACTATGGCTACACCTTC. It specifies CASSVRTGQNYGYTF.

About this clone: An end of the junction differs from the germline gene, which may be a read error. CDR3 amino acids: CSVEGQAPEAFF. CDR3 DNA sequence: TGCAGCGTCGAAGGACAGGCACCTGAAGCTTTCTTT. The chain has TRBV29-1 and TRBJ1-1; 7 bases match TRBD1. The CDR3 covers 12 residues. Germline V gene sequence: CDR1 SQVTM, CDR2 ANQGSEA.

V usage is TRBV10-3 and J usage is TRBJ2-7, with a possible D match to TRBD1 (5 bases). CDR1 is ENHRY and CDR2 is SYGVKD in the germline V gene. V lost 1 base to trimming and J lost 0 bases, with 10 bases between them. The CDR3 is made up of 15 amino acids. CDR3 nucleotide sequence: TGTGCCATCAGTGAGTGGGTGCAGGGCTCCTACGAGCAGTACTTC. This translates into CAISEWVQGSYEQYF.

The V call is TRBV19, the J call TRBJ2-7; possibly TRBD1 for D (6 bases). There are 11 residues in the CDR3. Trimming removed 9 bases at V and 6 bases at J, with 12 bases between. Germline CDR1 is LNHDA and CDR2 is SQIVND (reference sequence). The CDR3 protein is CASSRGTEQYF. The CDR3 coding sequence is TGTGCCAGCTCCAGGGGAACCGAGCAGTACTTC.

This chain connects TRBV6-6 to TRBJ2-1; 7 bases are a match to TRBD2. The CDR3 has 11 residues. After removal of 7 bases from V and 9 bases from J, the junction contained 3 bases not matched to a gene. Germline CDR1 is MNHNY and CDR2 is SVGAGI (reference sequence). CDR3 bases: TGTGCCAGCACCCCGGGGGGTGAGCAGTTCTTC. Protein product: CASTPGGEQFF.

V and J are TRBV28 and TRBJ2-7; maybe TRBD1 (6 bases). The germline gives CDR1 MDHEN, CDR2 SYDVKM. The V end was cut by 5 bases, the J end by 2 bases, with 19 bases between. The CDR3 is 16 amino acids. CDR3 sequence reads: CASSPPRDKRPYEQYF. DNA of the CDR3: TGTGCCAGCAGTCCACCCCGGGACAAGAGGCCCTACGAGCAGTACTTC.

The CDR3: CASSIRASGGENTIYF. In nucleotides, the CDR3 is TGTGCCAGCAGTATCAGGGCAAGCGGGGGCGAAAACACCATATATTTT. This chain links TRBV28 with TRBJ1-3, with a weak D call TRBD1 (6 bases). This CDR3 has 16 amino acids. Germline-derived CDR1 and CDR2 are MDHEN and SYDVKM. Trimming stripped 5 bases from V and 6 bases from J, with 20 bases between.